Shown below are 3 T cell receptor beta chains from a single sample sequenced in a study of T cell responses to AZD1222 COVID-19 vaccine. Assay used: immunoSEQ multiplex PCR; TCRdb lists only in-frame clones, some missing. The table includes roughly 28,000 clones, about 89% detected once. The starting material was peripheral blood, obtained on day 0 of AZD1222 vaccination. The source is an adult in good health.

The chain is built from TRBV30 and TRBJ1-2; 7 nucleotides line up with TRBD1. Germline V gene lookup returns CDR1 GTSNPN and CDR2 SVGIG (reference sequence). J gave up 8 bases and V 2 bases, and 14 bases lay outside the gene matches. CDR3 length equals 15 residues. The CDR3 protein is CAWSSINQGVGGYTF. The CDR3 DNA reads TGTGCCTGGAGTTCTATAAACCAGGGGGTCGGGGGCTACACCTTC.

This sequence joins TRBV20-1 and TRBJ2-3; no reliable D call. Germline CDR1 is DFQATT and CDR2 is SNEGSKA (reference sequence). V was trimmed by 3 bases and J by 11 bases, leaving 12 bases between them. This CDR3 is built from 11 residues. Here the CDR3 DNA reads TGCAGTGCTAGGGGTCAGTTAAGGCAGTATTTT. Protein: CSARGQLRQYF.

The chain has TRBV5-1 and TRBJ2-2, with D tentatively TRBD2 (5 bases). The germline V and J ends were trimmed by 2 bases and 6 bases, with 20 bases remaining between them. The CDR3 contains 17 residues. Germline lookup yields CDR1 SGHRS and CDR2 YFSETQ. Here the CDR3 reads CASSFTGLGNGAGELFF. The CDR3, as DNA: TGCGCCAGCAGCTTTACCGGGCTCGGAAACGGGGCCGGGGAGCTGTTTTTT.